The T cell receptor (beta chain) described here comes from a study of T-cell reconstitution after alpha-beta-depleted transplantation in children. Study observations and caveats: It was reported that alpha-beta T cells came from several hundred expanded graft clones (about two months after transplant).

Unique molecular identifiers were incorporated during preparation of the TCRbeta library. TCRdb itself ran the PCR reads through MiXCR, one entry per CDR3 protein. This table has about 420,000 distinct CDR3 sequences, roughly 16% appearing once. Germline lookup yields CDR1 MDHEN and CDR2 SYDVKM. The CDR3 runs 15 residues. Trimming cost V 3 bases and J 3 bases, with 15 bases left between them. Concerning this clonotype: Its antigen is currently unknown.

This chain links TRBV28 with TRBJ2-7, with D maybe TRBD1 (6 bases). This clonotype was obtained from a boy in the first two years of life who had a stem cell transplant for Wiskott-Aldrich syndrome, so the T cells may come from the graft donor. This material consisted of PBMCs, mostly from graft donor cells, taken 360 days after TCRalphabeta/CD19-depleted stem cell transplant. CDR3 in amino acids: CASSFPPGQSYEQYF. DNA of the CDR3: TGTGCCAGCAGTTTCCCACCGGGACAAAGCTACGAGCAGTACTTC.